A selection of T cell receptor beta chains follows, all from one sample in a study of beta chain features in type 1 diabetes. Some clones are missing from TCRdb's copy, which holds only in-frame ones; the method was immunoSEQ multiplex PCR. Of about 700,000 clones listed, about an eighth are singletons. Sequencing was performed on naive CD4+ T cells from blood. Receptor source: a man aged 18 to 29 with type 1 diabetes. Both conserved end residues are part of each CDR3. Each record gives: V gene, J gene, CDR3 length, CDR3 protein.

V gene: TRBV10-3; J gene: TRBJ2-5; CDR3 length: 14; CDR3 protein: CATTTGTDQETQYF
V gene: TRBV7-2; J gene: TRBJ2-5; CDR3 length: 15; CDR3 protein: CASSLGQGAWETQYF
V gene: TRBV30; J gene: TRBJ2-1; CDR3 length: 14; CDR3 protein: CAWNQGSIYNEQFF
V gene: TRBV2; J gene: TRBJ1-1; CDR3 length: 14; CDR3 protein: CASMVGHMNTEAFF
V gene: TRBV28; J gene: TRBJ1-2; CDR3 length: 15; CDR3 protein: CASRLAASDGGGYTF
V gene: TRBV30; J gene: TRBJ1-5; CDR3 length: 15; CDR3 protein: CAWSVRGTGNQPQHF
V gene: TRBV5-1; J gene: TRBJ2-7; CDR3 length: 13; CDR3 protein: CASSLDPNDEQYF
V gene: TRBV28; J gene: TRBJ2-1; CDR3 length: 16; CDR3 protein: CASSPSSSGPYNEQFF
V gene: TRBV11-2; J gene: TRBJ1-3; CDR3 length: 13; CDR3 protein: CASSLNEGDTIYF
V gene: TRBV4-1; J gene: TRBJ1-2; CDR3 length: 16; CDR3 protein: CASSQDAGLVNYGYTF
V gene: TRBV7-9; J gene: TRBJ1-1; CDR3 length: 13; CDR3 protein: CASSLADTWGAFF
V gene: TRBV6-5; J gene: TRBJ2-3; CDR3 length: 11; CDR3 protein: CASTRADTQYF
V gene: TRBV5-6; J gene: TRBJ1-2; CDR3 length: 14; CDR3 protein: CASSSWARIHGYTF
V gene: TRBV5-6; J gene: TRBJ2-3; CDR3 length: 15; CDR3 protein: CASTRWWQAGDTQYF
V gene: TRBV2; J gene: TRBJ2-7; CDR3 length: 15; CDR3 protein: CASRTGLAAKGEQYF
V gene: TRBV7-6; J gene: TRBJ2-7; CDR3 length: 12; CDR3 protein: CASSLLSSEQYF
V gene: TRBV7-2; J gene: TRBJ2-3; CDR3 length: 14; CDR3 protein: CASSLVTHTDTQYF
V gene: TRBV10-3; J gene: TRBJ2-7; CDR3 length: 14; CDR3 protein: CAIRDGRGPYEQYF
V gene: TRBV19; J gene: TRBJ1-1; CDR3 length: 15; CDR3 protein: CASSIKQGRNTEAFF
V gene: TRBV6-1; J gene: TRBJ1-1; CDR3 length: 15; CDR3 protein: CASNEGAGGNTEAFF
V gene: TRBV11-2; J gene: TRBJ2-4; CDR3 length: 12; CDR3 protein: CASSPLAAIQYF
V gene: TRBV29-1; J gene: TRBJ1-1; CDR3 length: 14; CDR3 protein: CSVGPNGMNTEAFF
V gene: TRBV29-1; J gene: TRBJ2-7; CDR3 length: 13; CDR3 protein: CSALGRGQYEQYF
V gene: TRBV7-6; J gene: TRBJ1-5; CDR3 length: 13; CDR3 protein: CASSSDLDQPQHF
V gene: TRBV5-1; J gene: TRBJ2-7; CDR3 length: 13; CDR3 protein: CASSLVMGDEQYF
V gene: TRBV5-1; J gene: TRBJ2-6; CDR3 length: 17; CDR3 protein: CASSLRTGTSGANVLTF
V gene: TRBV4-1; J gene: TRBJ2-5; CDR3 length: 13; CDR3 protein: CASSPPRRETQYF
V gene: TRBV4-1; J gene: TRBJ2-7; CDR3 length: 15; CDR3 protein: CASSQGPPQGDEQYF
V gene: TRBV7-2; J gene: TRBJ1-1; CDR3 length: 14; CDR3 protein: CASSNISRFAEAFF
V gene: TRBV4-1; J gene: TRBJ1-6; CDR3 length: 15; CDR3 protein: CASSQEDRVNSPLHF
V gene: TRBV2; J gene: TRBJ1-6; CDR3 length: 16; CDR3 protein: CASSEGGGDYNSPLHF
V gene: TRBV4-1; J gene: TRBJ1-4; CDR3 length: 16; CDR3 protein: CASSQDHKGVSEKLFF
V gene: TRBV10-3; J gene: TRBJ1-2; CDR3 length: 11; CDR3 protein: CAISAGYGYTF
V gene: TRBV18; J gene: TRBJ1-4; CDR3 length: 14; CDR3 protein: CASSPGATNEKLFF
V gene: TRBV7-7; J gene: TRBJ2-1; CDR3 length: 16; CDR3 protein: CASSPGVAGTPNEQFF
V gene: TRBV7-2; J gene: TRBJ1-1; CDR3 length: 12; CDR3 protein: CASSFSWTEAFF
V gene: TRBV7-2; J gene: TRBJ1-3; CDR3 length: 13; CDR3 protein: CASSLGRDGTIYF
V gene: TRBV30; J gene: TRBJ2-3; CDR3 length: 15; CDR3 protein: CAWTKGRGGTDTQYF
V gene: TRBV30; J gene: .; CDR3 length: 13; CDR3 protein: CAWRWQGAYEQYF
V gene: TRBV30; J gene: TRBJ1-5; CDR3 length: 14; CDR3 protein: CAWSGASPYQPQHF
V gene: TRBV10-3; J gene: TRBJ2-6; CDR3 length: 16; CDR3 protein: CAISESEGREANVLTF
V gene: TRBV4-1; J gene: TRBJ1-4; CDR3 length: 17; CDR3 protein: CASSQTNQGSTNEKLFF
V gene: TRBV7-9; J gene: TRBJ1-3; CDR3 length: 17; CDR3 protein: CASSPRRTGGSGNTIYF
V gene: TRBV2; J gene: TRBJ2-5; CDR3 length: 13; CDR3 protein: CASSGLVQETQYF
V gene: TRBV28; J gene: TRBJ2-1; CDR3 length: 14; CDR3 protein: CASSSPQGINEQFF
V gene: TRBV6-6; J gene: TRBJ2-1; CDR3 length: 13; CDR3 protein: CASSRATSGEQFF
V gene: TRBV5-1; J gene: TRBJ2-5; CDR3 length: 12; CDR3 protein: CASSLGRETQYF
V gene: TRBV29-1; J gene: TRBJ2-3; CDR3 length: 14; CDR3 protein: CSFVGSASTDTQYF
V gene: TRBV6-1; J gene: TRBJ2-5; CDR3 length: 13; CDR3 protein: CASPDGNEETQYF
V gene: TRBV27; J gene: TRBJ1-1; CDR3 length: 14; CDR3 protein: CASMDRTLNTEAFF
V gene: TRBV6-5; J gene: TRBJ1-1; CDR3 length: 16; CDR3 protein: CASSYSGGRRNTEAFF